A single sample is the source of the 14 T cell receptor beta chains below, sequenced in a study of blood T cell repertoires in COVID-19. Clones were sequenced by immunoSEQ multiplex PCR, and TCRdb holds only the in-frame ones, with some missing. The sample carries some 73,000 clones, about 93% recorded once. Material for sequencing was peripheral blood. The receptors originated from a human donor in a cohort sampled during active COVID-19.

This clone was seen a handful of times. J is TRBJ2-1 and V is TRBV19; 7 nucleotides line up with TRBD1. The CDR3 has 15 amino acids. CDR1 and CDR2 (germline): LNHDA, SQIVND (reference sequence). After removal of 7 bases from V and 2 bases from J, the junction contained 8 bases not matched to a gene. The CDR3 loop reads CASNRPDRAYNEQFF. CDR3 coding DNA: TGTGCCAGTAACCGCCCAGACAGGGCCTACAATGAGCAGTTCTTC. Full variable domain (remainder filled in from reference TRBV19 and TRBJ2-1): DGGITQSPKYLFRKEGQNVTLSCEQNLNHDAMYWYRQDPGQGLRLIYYSQIVNDFQKGDIAEGYSVSREKKESFPLTVTSAQKNPTAFYLCASNRPDRAYNEQFFGPGTRLTVL.

This clone was detected only once. J is TRBJ2-5 and V is TRBV10-1; 12 bases are a match to TRBD2. Germline V gives CDR1 WNHNN, CDR2 SYGVQD (reference sequence). This CDR3 spans 15 amino acids. Trimming cost V 0 bases and J 5 bases; bases outside gene matches: 1. The CDR3 region is CASSESGTSGETQYF. CDR3 in DNA: TGCGCCAGCAGTGAGTCGGGGACTAGCGGGGAGACCCAGTACTTC.

The chain couples TRBV19 to TRBJ2-4, with 7 bases matching TRBD1. V was clipped by 4 bases and J by 8 bases; unmatched bases: 11. Germline CDR1 is LNHDA and CDR2 is SQIVND (reference sequence). The CDR3 has 15 amino acids. The CDR3 region has the DNA TGTGCCAGTAGTACCGTTAAACAGGGGATAGACATTCAGTACTTC. Protein sequence: CASSTVKQGIDIQYF.

The CDR3 reads CASSLRRNTEAFF. The CDR3 DNA reads as TGTGCCAGCAGCTTGCGCAGGAACACTGAAGCTTTCTTT. The chain recombines TRBV5-6 with TRBJ1-1; D unresolved. The germline V and J ends were trimmed by 1 base and 1 base, with 5 bases remaining between them. The CDR3 is 13 amino acids. Germline lookup yields CDR1 SGHDT and CDR2 YYEEEE.

The rearrangement links TRBV3-1 (or the pseudogene TRBV3-2) to TRBJ1-3, with 9 bases fitting TRBD1. The ends lost 2 bases at V and 3 bases at J; junction bases unmatched: 2. Germline V gives CDR1 LGHDT, CDR2 YNNKEL (reference sequence). The CDR3 is 15 amino acids. CDR3 nucleotide sequence: TGTGCCAGCAGCCAAACAGGGGGCGGTGGAAACACCATATATTTT. It encodes CASSQTGGGGNTIYF.

This chain links TRBV3-1 (or the pseudogene TRBV3-2) with TRBJ2-1; TRBD1 aligns across 9 bases. CDR1 and CDR2 from the germline V gene are LGHDT and YNNKEL (reference sequence). The CDR3 extends over 16 amino acids. The trim removed 5 bases at V and 7 bases at J, leaving 12 bases unmatched. The DNA of the CDR3 is TGTGCCAGCAGCATCTACAGGGGGCGAAACGAGAATGAGCAGTTCTTC. Translating it yields CASSIYRGRNENEQFF.

The chain employs TRBV7-9 and TRBJ1-1; 8 bases fit TRBD1. The CDR3 is made up of 16 amino acids. In germline, CDR1 is SEHNR, CDR2 FQNEAQ (reference sequence). After removal of 5 bases from V and 6 bases from J, the junction contained 14 bases not matched to a gene. The CDR3 region is CASSRHPGQDIPEAFF. CDR3 bases: TGTGCCAGCAGCAGGCACCCGGGACAGGACATCCCTGAAGCTTTCTTT.

This clone showed up just a few times. The gene calls are TRBV2 and TRBJ1-5; 9 bases map to TRBD1. The CDR3 contains 15 residues. V lost 4 bases, J lost 4 bases, and 5 bases stayed unmatched. Germline values: CDR1 SNHLY, CDR2 FYNNEI. DNA for the CDR3: TGTGCCAGCAGTGTCCCGGGACAGGGTAATCAGCCCCAGCATTTT. Its translation is CASSVPGQGNQPQHF.

V usage is TRBV19 and J usage is TRBJ1-4; 11 bases align to TRBD1. Germline values: CDR1 LNHDA, CDR2 SQIVND (reference sequence). The CDR3 sequence is 16 residues long. J lost 7 bases, V lost 2 bases, and 6 bases had no gene match. The CDR3 nucleotides are TGTGCCAGTAGTATACTACCGGGACAGGGGGGTGAAAAACTGTTTTTT. Its protein product is CASSILPGQGGEKLFF.

This rearrangement joins TRBV5-4 to TRBJ2-5, with TRBD2 as a possible D gene (6 bases). CDR1 is SGHNT, CDR2 YYREEE, per germline (reference sequence). This CDR3 spans 14 amino acids. The ends were cut back, 4 bases at V and 3 bases at J, with 13 bases in the middle. In nucleotides, the CDR3 is TGTGCCAGCAGCGCGGGACGGAGAGAAGAGACCCAGTACTTC. This translates into CASSAGRREETQYF.

The chain carries TRBV10-3 and TRBJ2-7; the match to TRBD2 covers 7 bases. Per germline, CDR1 ENHRY and CDR2 SYGVKD. V dropped 3 bases and J dropped 12; count of bases not matched to a gene: 5. This CDR3 is 11 amino acids long. CDR3 DNA sequence: TGTGCCATCAGTGACGGGGGGTGGGCGTACTTC. Protein product: CAISDGGWAYF.

This chain's CDR3 is CASSQTVTGNTIYF. The CDR3 nucleotides read TGTGCCAGCAGCCAAACAGTGACGGGAAACACCATATATTTT. The chain combines TRBV4-2 with TRBJ1-3, with D uncertain. From germline, CDR1 is LGHNA and CDR2 YNFKEQ. Trimming removed 2 bases from V and 4 bases from J, with 9 bases in between. CDR3 length equals 14 residues.

CDR3 sequence (DNA): TGTGCCAGCAGCTTTTCCGACCAAGAGACCCAGTACTTC. As protein: CASSFSDQETQYF. The chain combines TRBV5-5 with TRBJ2-5; D ambiguous. Germline V CDR1 and CDR2: SGHKS, YYEKEE (reference sequence). This CDR3 is built from 13 residues. With 2 bases removed from V and 0 bases from J, the gap between germline ends came to 5 bases.

V usage is TRBV15 and J usage is TRBJ1-4; the D gene is possibly TRBD1 (5 bases). The CDR3 is 15 amino acids. V lost 4 bases and J 0 bases, leaving 9 bases between the germline ends. Germline V gives CDR1 LNHNV, CDR2 YYDKDF (reference sequence). Here the CDR3 reads CATSTTGATNEKLFF. Here the CDR3 DNA reads TGTGCCACCAGCACCACAGGTGCAACTAATGAAAAACTGTTTTTT.